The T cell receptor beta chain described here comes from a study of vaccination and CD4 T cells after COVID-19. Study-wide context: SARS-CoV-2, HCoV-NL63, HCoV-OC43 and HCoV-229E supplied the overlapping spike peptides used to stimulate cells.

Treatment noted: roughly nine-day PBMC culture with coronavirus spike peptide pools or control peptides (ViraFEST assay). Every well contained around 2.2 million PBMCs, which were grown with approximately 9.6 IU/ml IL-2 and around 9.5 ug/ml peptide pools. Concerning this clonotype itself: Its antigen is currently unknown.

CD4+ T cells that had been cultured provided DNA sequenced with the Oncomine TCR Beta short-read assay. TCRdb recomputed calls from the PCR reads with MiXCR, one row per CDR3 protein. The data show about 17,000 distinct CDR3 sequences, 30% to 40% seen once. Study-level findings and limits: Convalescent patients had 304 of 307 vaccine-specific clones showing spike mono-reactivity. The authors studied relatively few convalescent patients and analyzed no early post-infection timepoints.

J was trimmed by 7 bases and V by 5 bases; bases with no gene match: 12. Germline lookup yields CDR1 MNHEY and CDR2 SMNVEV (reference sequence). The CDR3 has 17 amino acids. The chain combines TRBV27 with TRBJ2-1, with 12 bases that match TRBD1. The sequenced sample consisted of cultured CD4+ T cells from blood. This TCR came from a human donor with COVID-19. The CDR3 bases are TGTGCCAGCAGTGATCCTCCGGGACAGGGGGCCCGTAATGAGCAGTTCTTC. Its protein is CASSDPPGQGARNEQFF.